The 18 T cell receptor beta chains below were found in one sample sequenced in a study of blood T cell repertoires in COVID-19. The data were produced by immunoSEQ multiplex PCR, yet TCRdb's version contains in-frame clones alone and is incomplete. The table includes some 240,000 clones, about 90% detected once. Sequenced input: peripheral blood. The receptor set was obtained from a woman aged 55-75 years with COVID-19, enrolled during active disease.

The CDR3 DNA is TGTGCCAGCAGCGAAAGGGGAACAGCCACTAACTATGGCTACACCTTC. Encoded protein: CASSERGTATNYGYTF. This chain uses TRBV25-1 with TRBJ1-2, with D perhaps TRBD1 (5 bases). Trimming removed 6 bases at V and 0 bases at J, with 17 bases between. The CDR3 is 16 residues long. CDR1 and CDR2 (germline): MGHDK, SYGVNS.

J is TRBJ2-3 and V is TRBV6-5; D is possibly TRBD2 (6 bases). Trimming pared 7 bases from V and 5 bases from J, leaving 13 bases between. The germline gives CDR1 MNHEY, CDR2 SVGAGI. This CDR3 contains 13 residues. The CDR3 nucleotides read TGTGCCAGCAATCAATGGGGGGAAGATACGCAGTATTTT. Amino acids: CASNQWGEDTQYF.

The V gene is TRBV12-3 or TRBV12-4, the J gene TRBJ2-3; D gene uncertain. The CDR3 runs 12 residues. V was clipped by 1 base and J by 7 bases, with 6 bases between them. CDR3 protein: CASSLGSNTQYF. The CDR3 nucleotides read TGTGCCAGCAGTTTAGGTTCTAATACGCAGTATTTT.

The chain recombines TRBV5-1 with TRBJ2-1; D call uncertain. This CDR3 region has 13 residues. V was trimmed by 3 bases and J by 5 bases, leaving 9 bases between them. Germline V gene data show CDR1 as SGHRS and CDR2 as YFSETQ. The CDR3 loop is CASSSDFNNEQFF. The CDR3 coding sequence is TGCGCCAGCAGCTCAGACTTTAACAATGAGCAGTTCTTC.

V and J are TRBV21-1 and TRBJ1-1; TRBD1 is taken as the D call from the table, unchecked against the DNA. TRBV21-1 is described as a pseudogene. This CDR3 spans 18 amino acids. The CDR3 is CASSKGVQGALRGTEAFF. Written as DNA, the CDR3 is TGTGCCAGCAGCAAAGGGGTACAGGGGGCTTTGCGCGGCACTGAAGCTTTCTTT.

This clone was detected only once. This rearrangement joins TRBV5-4 to TRBJ2-3; the match to TRBD2 covers 7 bases. After removal of 5 bases from V and 2 bases from J, the junction contained 11 bases not matched to a gene. The CDR3 has 16 amino acids. Germline CDR1 reads SGHNT; CDR2 reads YYREEE (reference sequence). CDR3 DNA: TGTGCCAGCAGTCTTTCCGGCGGGGGACCCACAGATACGCAGTATTTT. As protein: CASSLSGGGPTDTQYF.

The chain employs TRBV4-3 and TRBJ2-1, with 7 positions matching TRBD2. V lost 0 bases, J lost 4 bases, and 15 bases stayed unmatched. Germline CDR1 reads LGHNA; CDR2 reads YSLEER. This CDR3 region has 19 residues. The CDR3 spells CASSQDGGVTSNRYNEQFF. Written as DNA, the CDR3 is TGCGCCAGCAGCCAAGACGGTGGGGTGACTAGCAATCGGTACAATGAGCAGTTCTTC.

The J gene is TRBJ1-1, the V gene TRBV28; no clear D. The ends were cut back, 6 bases at V and 2 bases at J, with 4 bases in the middle. CDR1 is MDHEN and CDR2 is SYDVKM in the germline V gene. The CDR3 is made up of 11 amino acids. The CDR3, as DNA: TGTGCCAGCAGGCTAAACACTGAAGCTTTCTTT. It specifies CASRLNTEAFF. The complete variable domain, with remaining parts taken from reference TRBV28 and TRBJ1-1, reads DVKVTQSSRYLVKRTGEKVFLECVQDMDHENMFWYRQDPGLGLRLIYFSYDVKMKEKGDIPEGYSVSREKKERFSLILESASTNQTSMYLCASRLNTEAFFGQGTRLTVV.

The gene calls are TRBV7-9 and TRBJ1-1, with D maybe TRBD1 (5 bases). Trimming shortened V by 0 bases and J by 4 bases, and 12 bases separated the two germline ends. CDR3 size: 15 residues. Germline V CDR1 and CDR2: SEHNR, FQNEAQ (reference sequence). The CDR3 sequence is CASSLAWGEGTEAFF. CDR3 DNA sequence: TGTGCCAGCAGCTTAGCGTGGGGGGAGGGCACTGAAGCTTTCTTT.

The V call is TRBV9, the J call TRBJ1-4; 8 bases fit TRBD1. Germline CDR1 and CDR2: SGDLS and YYNGEE. The CDR3 loop spans 14 amino acids. V gave up 2 bases and J gave up 8 bases; unmatched junction bases: 5. The CDR3: CASSVRGQGEKLFF. The CDR3 DNA sequence: TGTGCCAGCAGCGTCCGCGGACAGGGAGAAAAACTGTTTTTT.

This clone appeared a single time. V is TRBV28 and J is TRBJ2-6, with D tentatively TRBD1 (5 bases). Trimming shortened V by 6 bases and J by 4 bases, and 22 bases separated the two germline ends. The germline V gene has CDR1 MDHEN and CDR2 SYDVKM. There are 18 residues in the CDR3. The DNA of the CDR3 is TGTGCCAGCAGGTCCCGGGCCAGGGCCCGCACCGGGGCCAACGTCCTGACTTTC. This translates into CASRSRARARTGANVLTF.

The V gene is TRBV18, the J gene TRBJ2-7; 8 nucleotides agree with TRBD1. CDR1 and CDR2 from the germline V gene are KGHSH and LQKENI. This CDR3 comprises 15 residues. V was clipped by 3 bases and J by 7 bases; unmatched bases: 11. CDR3 nucleotide sequence: TGTGCCAGCTCACCCCTAGGACAGGGTGGCTATGAGCAGTACTTC. Amino acid sequence: CASSPLGQGGYEQYF.

This rearrangement joins TRBV19 to TRBJ1-2; 8 bases fit TRBD1. The CDR3 length is 13 residues. The ends lost 10 bases at V and 1 base at J; junction bases unmatched: 5. Per the germline V gene, CDR1 is LNHDA and CDR2 is SQIVND (reference sequence). The CDR3 DNA reads TGTGCCACATTGGACAGGGATAACTATGGCTACACCTTC. Protein product: CATLDRDNYGYTF.

V usage is TRBV3-1 (or the pseudogene TRBV3-2) and J usage is TRBJ2-1, with TRBD2 matching over 14 bases. After removal of 1 base from V and 8 bases from J, the junction contained 10 bases not matched to a gene. CDR3 length equals 18 residues. Germline-derived CDR1 and CDR2 are LGHDT and YNNKEL (reference sequence). CDR3 DNA: TGTGCCAGCAGCCAAGTCCCCTGGACTAGCGGGGGGATACATGAGCAGTTCTTC. Translating it yields CASSQVPWTSGGIHEQFF.

The V gene is TRBV28, the J gene TRBJ2-7, with 8 bases fitting TRBD2. Germline values: CDR1 MDHEN, CDR2 SYDVKM. V gave up 7 bases and J gave up 0 bases; unmatched junction bases: 14. The CDR3 covers 17 residues. CDR3 sequence (DNA): TGTGCCAGCATCAGGGATGGCGGGGGGACCTTCTCCTACGAGCAGTACTTC. Protein product: CASIRDGGGTFSYEQYF.

This clone was counted a single time. The rearrangement uses TRBV6-1 and TRBJ2-4, with 8 bases aligning to TRBD2. V lost 2 bases and J lost 5; bases outside the gene matches: 8. There are 16 residues in the CDR3. Per germline, CDR1 MNHNS and CDR2 SASEGT. The DNA of the CDR3 is TGTGCCAGCAGTGAATTAGGACGGGGGGGCGAAAACATTCAGTACTTC. The encoded protein is CASSELGRGGENIQYF.

V is TRBV19 and J is TRBJ1-5, with TRBD1 matching 9 bases. CDR1 is LNHDA and CDR2 is SQIVND in the germline V gene (reference sequence). This CDR3 is built from 15 residues. V shed 6 bases and J 6 bases; nucleotides not matched to a gene: 9. This CDR3 reads CASSLGQGTAQPQHF. DNA of the CDR3: TGTGCCAGTAGCCTCGGACAGGGGACCGCTCAGCCCCAGCATTTT. Together with reference TRBV19 and TRBJ1-5, the CDR3 gives the full variable domain: DGGITQSPKYLFRKEGQNVTLSCEQNLNHDAMYWYRQDPGQGLRLIYYSQIVNDFQKGDIAEGYSVSREKKESFPLTVTSAQKNPTAFYLCASSLGQGTAQPQHFGDGTRLSIL.

The chain joins TRBV29-1 to TRBJ1-1, with D possibly being TRBD1 (5 bases). Germline V lookup: CDR1 SQVTM, CDR2 ANQGSEA. The V gene lost 2 bases and the J gene lost 0 bases, with 7 bases spanning the gap. CDR3 length: 13 residues. CDR3 DNA: TGCAGCGTTGAAAAGACAGTGAACACTGAAGCTTTCTTT. Translated: CSVEKTVNTEAFF.